These T cell receptor beta chains were read from a single sample in a study of blood T cell repertoires in COVID-19. Repertoires were generated with immunoSEQ multiplex PCR, while TCRdb's copy carries only in-frame clones and drops some. The table includes more than 60,000 clones, roughly 87% detected once. Input material: peripheral blood. Source of these receptors: a woman older than 75 with active or convalescent COVID-19. Both conserved end residues are part of each CDR3. Each record gives: D gene, CDR3 length, clone size, V gene, J gene, CDR3 DNA, CDR3 protein. A D gene is named only where the DNA matches it firmly. Clone size is given for some rows only: seen once, a few or many times, or a class if the clone is expanded.

>TRBD2|17|-|TRBV3-1/TRBV3-2|TRBJ2-2
TGTGCCAGCACCTCGACTAGCGGGGGGTGGTACACCGGGGAGCTGTTTTTT
CASTSTSGGWYTGELFF
>TRBD1|15|-|TRBV30|TRBJ1-5
TGTGCCTGGAGTAAACGACAGGGGGCAAATCAGCCCCAGCATTTT
CAWSKRQGANQPQHF
>TRBD2|16|-|TRBV11-2|TRBJ2-2
TGTGCCAGCAGCATCGGGACTAGACGGCAGGGCGGGGAGCTGTTTTTT
CASSIGTRRQGGELFF
>TRBD1|14|once|TRBV5-4|TRBJ2-7
TGTGCCAGCAGCCACCGGGACAGGGGCGGAGAGCAGTACTTC
CASSHRDRGGEQYF
>TRBD1|19|-|TRBV7-2|TRBJ2-4
TGTGCCAGCAGCCTAGGACAGGGGGCCTATATGTTGACCAAAAACATTCAGTACTTC
CASSLGQGAYMLTKNIQYF
>TRBD1|17|-|TRBV13|TRBJ2-5
TGTGCCAGCAGCCTACGGAGGATGGGACAGGGCAAAGAGACCCAGTACTTC
CASSLRRMGQGKETQYF
>TRBD2|16|once|TRBV11-3|TRBJ2-1
TGTGCCAGCAGCTTAGGGGGACTAGCTGACTACAATGAGCAGTTCTTC
CASSLGGLADYNEQFF
>TRBD1|14|-|TRBV19|TRBJ2-5
TGTGCCAGTAGAGCGACAGGGACAGAAGAGACCCAGTACTTC
CASRATGTEETQYF
>TRBD1|15|-|TRBV5-1|TRBJ2-3
TGCGCCAGCAGCCTCCGGACAGGGGCCACAGATACGCAGTATTTT
CASSLRTGATDTQYF
>TRBD1|15|-|TRBV5-5|TRBJ1-2
TGTGCCAGCAGCTTGGAGGACAGGAGGTCACGTGGCTACACCTTC
CASSLEDRRSRGYTF
>TRBD2|14|-|TRBV10-3|TRBJ2-3
TGTGCCATACAAAGTGGCGGGGGGGCGGATACGCAGTATTTT
CAIQSGGGADTQYF
>-|15|-|TRBV5-4|TRBJ2-7
TGTGCCAGCAGCTGGGACAAACAGCGGATTTACGAGCAGTACTTC
CASSWDKQRIYEQYF